This T cell receptor beta chain was sequenced for a study of T cells in Graves' hyperthyroidism and ophthalmopathy. Study-level findings and limits: The model predicted ophthalmopathy a median approximately six months before onset. Most thyroid clonotypes expanded above 0.001 appeared in blood too.

Concerning this clonotype itself: Antigen: not known.

The CDR3 runs 15 residues. V lost 4 bases and J lost 2, with 12 bases in between. Per the germline V gene, CDR1 is SGHTA and CDR2 is FQGNSA. TCR beta CDR3 sequences were amplified from RNA transcripts. First-round RT-PCR targeting the TCR CDR3 was performed with the HTBI primer set. TCRdb re-called the multiplex PCR reads with MiXCR, one entry per CDR3 protein. The data hold roughly 510,000 distinct CDR3 sequences, with 40% to 50% observed a single time. Sequencing input: peripheral blood or thyroid tissue (not recorded which). This clonotype was sampled from an adult woman with Graves' disease, either hyperthyroidism or ophthalmopathy (not recorded which). The rearrangement joins TRBV7-2 to TRBJ2-1, with D maybe TRBD2 (6 bases). The CDR3 loop is CASSSEGPAYNEQFF. CDR3 DNA: TGTGCCAGCAGCTCGGAGGGACCAGCCTACAATGAGCAGTTCTTC. Using reference TRBV7-2 and TRBJ2-1 for the parts outside the CDR3, the full variable domain is GAGVSQSPSNKVTEKGKDVELRCDPISGHTALYWYRQSLGQGLEFLIYFQGNSAPDKSGLPSDRFSAERTGGSVSTLTIQRTQQEDSAVYLCASSSEGPAYNEQFFGPGTRLTVL.